This record looks at one T cell receptor (beta chain) sequence and its context. The antigen is unknown. Positive CCR7 selection of CD45RO-negative cells yielded the naive CD8 cells, and terminally differentiated effector memory CD45RA+ cells were excluded. This entry comes from a study of shared clonotypes between healthy human individuals. Findings and caveats of the study: Tissues were not sampled, only blood, and their repertoires likely differ.

The data were produced by immunoSEQ multiplex PCR, yet TCRdb's version contains in-frame clones alone and is incomplete. The sample records nearly 600,000 clones, 95% to 96% being singletons. CDR1 and CDR2 from the germline V gene are MNHEY and SMNVEV (reference sequence). Deletions cut 0 bases from V and 6 bases from J, with 3 bases between. CDR3 length: 12 amino acids. The genes are TRBV27 and TRBJ2-1; no firm D call. The clonotype comes from a woman in her twenties or thirties in good health. The sequencing sample was made of naive CD8+ T cells sorted from blood. The CDR3 protein is CASSLSRNEQFF. The CDR3, as DNA: TGTGCCAGCAGTTTATCCCGCAATGAGCAGTTCTTC.